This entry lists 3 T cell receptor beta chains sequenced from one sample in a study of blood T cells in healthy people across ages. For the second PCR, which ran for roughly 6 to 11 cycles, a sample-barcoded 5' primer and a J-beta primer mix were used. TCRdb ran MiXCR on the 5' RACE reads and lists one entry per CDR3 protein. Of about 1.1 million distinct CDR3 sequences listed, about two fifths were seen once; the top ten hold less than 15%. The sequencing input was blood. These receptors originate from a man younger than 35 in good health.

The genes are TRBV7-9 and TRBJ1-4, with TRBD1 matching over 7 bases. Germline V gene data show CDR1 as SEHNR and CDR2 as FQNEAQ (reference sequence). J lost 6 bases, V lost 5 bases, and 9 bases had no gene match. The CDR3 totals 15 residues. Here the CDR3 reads CASSLDRVTYEKLFF. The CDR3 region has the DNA TGTGCCAGCAGCCTAGACAGGGTGACTTATGAAAAACTGTTTTTT. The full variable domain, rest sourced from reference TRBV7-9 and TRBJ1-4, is DTGVSQNPRHKITKRGQNVTFRCDPISEHNRLYWYRQTLGQGPEFLTYFQNEAQLEKSRLLSDRFSAERPKGSFSTLEIQRTEQGDSAMYLCASSLDRVTYEKLFFGSGTQLSVL.

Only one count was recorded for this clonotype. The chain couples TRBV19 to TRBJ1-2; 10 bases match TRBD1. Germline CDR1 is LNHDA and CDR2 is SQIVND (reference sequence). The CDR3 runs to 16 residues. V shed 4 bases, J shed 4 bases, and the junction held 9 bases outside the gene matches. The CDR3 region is CASSSGGTGALYGYTF. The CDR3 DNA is TGTGCCAGTAGTAGTGGGGGGACAGGGGCCCTCTATGGCTACACCTTC.

In DNA, the CDR3 is TGTGCCAGCAGTTTTATCTTAGTGCGGCTAGGTGGGAATGAGCAGTTCTTC. This encodes CASSFILVRLGGNEQFF. The V gene is TRBV12-3 or TRBV12-4, the J gene TRBJ2-1, with unresolved D. The CDR3 is 17 residues long. V was shortened by 3 bases and J by 7 bases, with 22 bases between the two germline ends.